This is a list of T cell receptor beta chains from one sample in a study of T cell changes during pregnancy in multiple sclerosis. The data were produced by immunoSEQ multiplex PCR, yet TCRdb's version contains in-frame clones alone and is incomplete. This table holds about 12,000 clones, 70% to 90% found once. The sample here was CD8+ T cells from peripheral blood mononuclear cells, taken in the second trimester of pregnancy. The receptors shown here come from a female donor in good health, enrolled as a control in a pregnancy study. Each CDR3 is given with its conserved first and last residue. A D gene is named only where the DNA matches it firmly. Size values are once, few and many counts, or a class for expanded clones, and some rows have none.

clone_size: -
d_call: -
j_call: TRBJ1-5
v_call: TRBV27
cdr3_nt: TGTGCCAGCAGTTTAAGGGGACAGCCCCAGCATTTT
cdr3_aa: CASSLRGQPQHF

clone_size: -
d_call: TRBD1
j_call: TRBJ2-7
v_call: TRBV9
cdr3_nt: TGTGCCAGCTCCGAAGGGACAGGGGTAGGCGAGCAGTACTTC
cdr3_aa: CASSEGTGVGEQYF

clone_size: -
d_call: -
j_call: TRBJ1-2
v_call: TRBV10-3
cdr3_nt: TGTGCCATCAGTGAGTCACCGCGGATCTACACCTTC
cdr3_aa: CAISESPRIYTF

clone_size: -
d_call: -
j_call: TRBJ1-1
v_call: TRBV6-4
cdr3_nt: TGTGCCAGCACCGCGGGGCCTGAACCCAACAGAGGTGAAGCTTTCTTT
cdr3_aa: CASTAGPEPNRGEAFF

clone_size: -
d_call: -
j_call: TRBJ2-1
v_call: TRBV7-9
cdr3_nt: TGTGCCAGCTCCCGGGATGAGCAGTTCTTC
cdr3_aa: CASSRDEQFF

clone_size: few
d_call: -
j_call: TRBJ2-3
v_call: TRBV9
cdr3_nt: TGTGCCAGCAGCCCCCGACTTATGGGGGGGCTCTGGAGCACAGATACGCAGTATTTT
cdr3_aa: CASSPRLMGGLWSTDTQYF

clone_size: -
d_call: TRBD2
j_call: TRBJ2-3
v_call: TRBV4-3
cdr3_nt: TGCGCCAGCAGCCGGGGCTCGGGGGGGCTCGGACAGTATTTT
cdr3_aa: CASSRGSGGLGQYF

clone_size: once
d_call: -
j_call: TRBJ2-1
v_call: TRBV4-3
cdr3_nt: TGCGCCAGCAGCCCGGGACTCGGATACAATGAGCAGTTCTTC
cdr3_aa: CASSPGLGYNEQFF

clone_size: -
d_call: -
j_call: TRBJ1-2
v_call: TRBV7-9
cdr3_nt: TGTGCCAGCAGCTTAGGGGGCGTTGGCGGCTACACCTTC
cdr3_aa: CASSLGGVGGYTF

clone_size: -
d_call: TRBD1
j_call: TRBJ1-1
v_call: TRBV2
cdr3_nt: TGTGCCAGCAGTGAAGTTAGAGTCGGACAGGGAAGGACTGAAGCTTTCTTT
cdr3_aa: CASSEVRVGQGRTEAFF

clone_size: -
d_call: -
j_call: TRBJ2-1
v_call: TRBV21-1
cdr3_nt: TGTGCCAGCAGCGCACAACCGGGGTATCCTAGTCTAGGGTACAATGAGCAGTTCTTC
cdr3_aa: CASSAQPGYPSLGYNEQFF

clone_size: -
d_call: TRBD1
j_call: TRBJ2-1
v_call: TRBV28
cdr3_nt: TGTGCCAGCAGGCAAACACGGGACAGGGTGGGCTATGAGCAGTTCTTC
cdr3_aa: CASRQTRDRVGYEQFF

clone_size: -
d_call: -
j_call: TRBJ2-1
v_call: TRBV14
cdr3_nt: TGTGCCAGCAGCCCACGAACTTCTTACAATGAGCAGTTCTTC
cdr3_aa: CASSPRTSYNEQFF

clone_size: -
d_call: TRBD2
j_call: TRBJ2-7
v_call: TRBV7-2
cdr3_nt: TGTGCCAGCAGCTTAGATTATGAAGCTAGCGGGATTTCCTACGAGCAGTACTTC
cdr3_aa: CASSLDYEASGISYEQYF

clone_size: -
d_call: -
j_call: TRBJ2-7
v_call: TRBV28
cdr3_nt: TGTGCCAGCAGTTTCCCAAGTGCGGACTCAGGAGACGAGCAGTACTTC
cdr3_aa: CASSFPSADSGDEQYF

clone_size: -
d_call: -
j_call: TRBJ2-7
v_call: TRBV5-1
cdr3_nt: TGCGCCAGCAGCTTGGGGGCGTCGAAAGAGCAGTACTTC
cdr3_aa: CASSLGASKEQYF

clone_size: -
d_call: TRBD1
j_call: TRBJ2-7
v_call: TRBV27
cdr3_nt: TGTGCCAGCAGTTTTGACAGGGGGCAAGGTTACGAGCAGTACTTC
cdr3_aa: CASSFDRGQGYEQYF

clone_size: -
d_call: -
j_call: TRBJ2-1
v_call: TRBV7-9
cdr3_nt: TGTGCCAGCAACTCAGACTTAAGGAATGAGCAGTTCTTC
cdr3_aa: CASNSDLRNEQFF

clone_size: -
d_call: -
j_call: TRBJ2-7
v_call: TRBV27
cdr3_nt: TGTGCCAGCAGTTTCGGTGTCACGGGATCCGAGCAGTACTTC
cdr3_aa: CASSFGVTGSEQYF

clone_size: medium-sized
d_call: -
j_call: TRBJ1-1
v_call: TRBV29-1
cdr3_nt: TGCAGCGTAGTGGGACAGAACACTGAAGCTTTCTTT
cdr3_aa: CSVVGQNTEAFF

clone_size: -
d_call: -
j_call: TRBJ2-5
v_call: TRBV4-1
cdr3_nt: TGCGCCAGCAGCCAAGAACATGGCTCGTACCAAGAGACCCAGTACTTC
cdr3_aa: CASSQEHGSYQETQYF

clone_size: -
d_call: -
j_call: TRBJ1-5
v_call: TRBV4-1
cdr3_nt: TGCGCCAGCAGCCAGGGGGCGGGGGGCAATCAGCCCCAGCATTTT
cdr3_aa: CASSQGAGGNQPQHF

clone_size: -
d_call: -
j_call: TRBJ2-1
v_call: TRBV9
cdr3_nt: TGTGCCAGCAGCGTAGAGGAGTATTCCTACAATGAGCAGTTCTTC
cdr3_aa: CASSVEEYSYNEQFF

clone_size: -
d_call: -
j_call: TRBJ1-6
v_call: TRBV13
cdr3_nt: TGTGCCAGCAGCTTAGGCCTTTCACCCCTCCACTTT
cdr3_aa: CASSLGLSPLHF

clone_size: few
d_call: TRBD2
j_call: TRBJ2-1
v_call: TRBV6-4
cdr3_nt: TGTGCCAGCAGTTCAACCGGGACTAGCGGGTACAATGAGCAGTTCTTC
cdr3_aa: CASSSTGTSGYNEQFF

clone_size: -
d_call: -
j_call: TRBJ2-7
v_call: TRBV15
cdr3_nt: TGTGCCACCAGCAGATCACCCCCGAGCGAGCAGTACTTC
cdr3_aa: CATSRSPPSEQYF

clone_size: -
d_call: TRBD2
j_call: TRBJ2-1
v_call: TRBV27
cdr3_nt: TGTGCCAGCAGTCACATAATAGCGGGAGGGCCGGGGGAGCAGTTCTTC
cdr3_aa: CASSHIIAGGPGEQFF

clone_size: -
d_call: -
j_call: TRBJ2-7
v_call: TRBV11-1
cdr3_nt: TGTGCCAGCAGCCCGACCGGGGCCTACGAGCAGTACTTC
cdr3_aa: CASSPTGAYEQYF

clone_size: -
d_call: -
j_call: TRBJ2-7
v_call: TRBV5-5
cdr3_nt: TGTGCCAGCAGCTTGGAGCCGGGGGACTCCTACGAGCAGTACTTC
cdr3_aa: CASSLEPGDSYEQYF

clone_size: -
d_call: TRBD1
j_call: TRBJ2-1
v_call: TRBV9
cdr3_nt: TGTGCCAGCAGCGTACAGGGGGCTTACTACAATGAGCAGTTCTTC
cdr3_aa: CASSVQGAYYNEQFF

clone_size: -
d_call: -
j_call: TRBJ2-1
v_call: TRBV9
cdr3_nt: TGTGCCAGCAGCGTAGGGAGACACAATGAGCAGTTCTTC
cdr3_aa: CASSVGRHNEQFF

clone_size: -
d_call: TRBD2
j_call: TRBJ2-3
v_call: TRBV5-6
cdr3_nt: TGTGCCAGCAGCTTGCATCTAGCGGGGGGGTCTAGCACAGATACGCAGTATTTT
cdr3_aa: CASSLHLAGGSSTDTQYF

clone_size: -
d_call: -
j_call: TRBJ1-2
v_call: TRBV6-5
cdr3_nt: TGTGCCAGCAGTCAGGGTTTCTGGGGCTACACCTTT
cdr3_aa: CASSQGFWGYTF

clone_size: -
d_call: TRBD2
j_call: TRBJ2-1
v_call: TRBV6-1
cdr3_nt: TGTGCCAGCAGTAAATTAGCGGGCTCCTACAATGAGCAGTTCTTC
cdr3_aa: CASSKLAGSYNEQFF

clone_size: -
d_call: TRBD2
j_call: TRBJ2-3
v_call: TRBV6-1
cdr3_nt: TGTGCCAGCACCCTAGCGGACACAGATACGCAGTATTTT
cdr3_aa: CASTLADTDTQYF

clone_size: -
d_call: -
j_call: TRBJ1-4
v_call: TRBV27
cdr3_nt: TGTGCCAGCAGTTTAGTGGGGGGTAGGGAAAAACTGTTTTTT
cdr3_aa: CASSLVGGREKLFF

clone_size: -
d_call: -
j_call: TRBJ1-2
v_call: TRBV7-9
cdr3_nt: TGTGCCAGCACTCATCAAGCCCGGTATGGCTACACCTTC
cdr3_aa: CASTHQARYGYTF

clone_size: -
d_call: -
j_call: TRBJ2-7
v_call: TRBV6-5
cdr3_nt: TGTGCCAGCAGTTACTCTCAGGGTACCTACGAGCAGTACTTC
cdr3_aa: CASSYSQGTYEQYF

clone_size: -
d_call: -
j_call: TRBJ1-1
v_call: TRBV11-2
cdr3_nt: TGTGCCAGCAGCTCGGGACACGTGAACACTGAAGCTTTCTTT
cdr3_aa: CASSSGHVNTEAFF

clone_size: once
d_call: -
j_call: TRBJ1-1
v_call: TRBV4-3
cdr3_nt: TGCGCCAGCAGCCAAGGATTGGGGGCGATTGAAGCTTTCTTT
cdr3_aa: CASSQGLGAIEAFF

clone_size: once
d_call: TRBD1
j_call: TRBJ1-1
v_call: TRBV19
cdr3_nt: TGTGCCAGTAGACTTATCCCGACAGGGGGGGGGACTGAAGCTTTCTTT
cdr3_aa: CASRLIPTGGGTEAFF

clone_size: few
d_call: -
j_call: TRBJ2-7
v_call: TRBV5-1
cdr3_nt: TGCGCCAGCAGCTTAAATGCCCCACCCCCGGTCGAGCAGTACTTC
cdr3_aa: CASSLNAPPPVEQYF

clone_size: -
d_call: TRBD2
j_call: TRBJ2-3
v_call: TRBV6-6
cdr3_nt: TGTGCCAGCAGTTACTCTAGCGGGGGGGTCTCAGATACGCAGTATTTT
cdr3_aa: CASSYSSGGVSDTQYF